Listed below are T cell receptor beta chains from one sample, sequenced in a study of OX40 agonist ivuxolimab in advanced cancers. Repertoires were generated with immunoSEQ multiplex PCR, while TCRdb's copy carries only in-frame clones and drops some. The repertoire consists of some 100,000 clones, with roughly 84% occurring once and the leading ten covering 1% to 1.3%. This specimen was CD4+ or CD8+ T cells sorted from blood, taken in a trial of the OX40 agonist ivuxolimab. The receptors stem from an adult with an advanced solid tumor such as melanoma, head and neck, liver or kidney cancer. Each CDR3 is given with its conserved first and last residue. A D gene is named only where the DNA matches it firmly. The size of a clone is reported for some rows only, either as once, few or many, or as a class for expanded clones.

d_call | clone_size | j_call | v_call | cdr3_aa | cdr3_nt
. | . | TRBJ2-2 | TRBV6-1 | CASWRQLNTGELFF | TGTGCCAGCTGGCGGCAGCTGAACACCGGGGAGCTGTTTTTT
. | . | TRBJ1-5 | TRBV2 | CASNPGENQPQHF | TGTGCCAGCAATCCTGGGGAAAATCAGCCCCAGCATTTT
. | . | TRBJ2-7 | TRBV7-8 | CASSFSSYEQYF | TGTGCCAGCAGCTTTTCCTCCTACGAGCAGTACTTC
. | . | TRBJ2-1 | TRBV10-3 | CAISAETVNNEQFF | TGTGCCATCAGTGCTGAGACGGTAAACAATGAGCAGTTCTTC
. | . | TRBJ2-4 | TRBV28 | CASSLDYTNIQYF | TGTGCCAGCAGTTTGGACTATACGAACATTCAGTACTTC
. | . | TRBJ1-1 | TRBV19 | CASSIRAGYTEAFF | TGTGCCAGTAGTATCAGAGCAGGGTACACTGAAGCTTTCTTT
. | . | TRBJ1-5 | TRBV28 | CASSFLQPGGNQPQHF | TGTGCCAGCAGTTTCCTCCAACCAGGGGGCAATCAGCCCCAGCATTTT
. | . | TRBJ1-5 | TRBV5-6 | CASSFRGGRYSNQPQHF | TGTGCCAGCAGCTTCAGAGGGGGGAGATATAGCAATCAGCCCCAGCATTTT
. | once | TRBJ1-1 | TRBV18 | CASSSDRGATEAFF | TGTGCCAGCTCATCGGATAGGGGTGCCACTGAAGCTTTCTTT
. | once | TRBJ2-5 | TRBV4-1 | CASSQVVTREETQYF | TGCGCCAGCAGCCAAGTAGTGACGAGGGAGGAGACCCAGTACTTC
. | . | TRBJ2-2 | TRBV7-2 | CASSFSGTLRPGELFF | TGTGCCAGCAGCTTTTCCGGGACACTAAGACCCGGGGAGCTGTTTTTT
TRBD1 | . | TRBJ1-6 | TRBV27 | CASRGQGLLPLHF | TGTGCCAGTCGCGGACAGGGGCTCCTACCCCTCCACTTT
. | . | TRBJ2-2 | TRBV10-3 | CAISESRTGELFF | TGTGCCATCAGTGAGTCGAGAACCGGGGAGCTGTTTTTT
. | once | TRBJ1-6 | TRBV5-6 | CASSFFGRLNSPLHF | TGTGCCAGCAGCTTTTTTGGACGGCTGAATTCACCCCTCCACTTT
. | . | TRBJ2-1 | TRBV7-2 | CASSLNIWGNEQFF | TGTGCCAGCAGCTTAAATATATGGGGCAATGAGCAGTTCTTC
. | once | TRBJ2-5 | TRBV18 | CASSPPLVLETQYF | TGTGCCAGCTCACCACCACTAGTTCTAGAGACCCAGTACTTC
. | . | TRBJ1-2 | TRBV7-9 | CASSFLKGKRDYGYTF | TGTGCCAGCAGCTTTCTTAAGGGGAAAAGAGACTATGGCTACACCTTC
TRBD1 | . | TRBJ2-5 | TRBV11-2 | CASSPGQGRETQYF | TGTGCCAGCAGCCCTGGACAGGGTCGAGAGACCCAGTACTTC
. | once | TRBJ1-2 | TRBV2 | CASSQNKAYGYTF | TGTGCCAGCAGCCAAAACAAGGCCTATGGCTACACCTTC
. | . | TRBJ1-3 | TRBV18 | CASSLQVQHSSGNTIYF | TGTGCCAGCTCACTCCAGGTCCAACATAGCTCTGGAAACACCATATATTTT
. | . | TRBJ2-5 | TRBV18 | CASSSQQETQYF | TGTGCCAGCTCATCCCAGCAAGAGACCCAGTACTTC
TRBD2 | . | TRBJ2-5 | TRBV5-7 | CASSSPPSGGAETQYF | TGTGCCAGCAGCTCCCCCCCTAGCGGGGGGGCCGAGACCCAGTACTTC
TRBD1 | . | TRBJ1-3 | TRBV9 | CASSREGTGRSGNTIYF | TGTGCCAGCAGCCGTGAGGGGACAGGGAGATCTGGAAACACCATATATTTT
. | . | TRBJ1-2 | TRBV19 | CASSTGHSYGYTF | TGTGCCAGTAGTACAGGGCATAGCTATGGCTACACCTTC
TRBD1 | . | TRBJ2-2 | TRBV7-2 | CASSPHRGFGELFF | TGTGCCAGCAGCCCTCACAGGGGCTTCGGGGAGCTGTTTTTT
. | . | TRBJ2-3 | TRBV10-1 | CASSDLQGRSTDTQYF | TGCGCCAGCAGTGACCTACAGGGCCGAAGCACAGATACGCAGTATTTT
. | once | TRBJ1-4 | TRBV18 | CASSPPNSKNEKLFF | TGTGCCAGCTCACCACCGAACAGCAAGAATGAAAAACTGTTTTTT
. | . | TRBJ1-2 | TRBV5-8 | CASSFLQSNYGYTF | TGTGCCAGCAGCTTTTTACAATCTAACTATGGCTACACCTTC
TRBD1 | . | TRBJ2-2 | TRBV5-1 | CASSFGQVTGELFF | TGCGCCAGCAGCTTTGGACAGGTCACCGGGGAGCTGTTTTTT
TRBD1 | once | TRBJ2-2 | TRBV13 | CASSFLTGAGTGELFF | TGTGCCAGCAGCTTTCTGACAGGGGCAGGCACCGGGGAGCTGTTTTTT
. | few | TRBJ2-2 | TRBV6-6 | CASKYSNTGELFF | TGTGCCAGCAAGTACAGCAACACCGGGGAGCTGTTTTTT
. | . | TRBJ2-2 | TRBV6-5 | CASSYSWASDTGELFF | TGTGCCAGCAGTTACTCGTGGGCCTCCGACACCGGGGAGCTGTTTTTT
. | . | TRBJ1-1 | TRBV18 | CASSPRADTEAFF | TGTGCCAGCTCACCACGTGCGGACACTGAAGCTTTCTTT
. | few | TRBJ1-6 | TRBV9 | CASSSSSYNSPLHF | TGTGCCAGCAGCTCGAGCTCCTATAATTCACCCCTCCACTTT
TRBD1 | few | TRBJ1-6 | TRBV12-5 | CASRDSRNSPLHF | TGTGCTAGTAGGGACAGCCGAAATTCACCCCTCCACTTT
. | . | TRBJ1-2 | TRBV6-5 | CASSYEGDTGYTF | TGTGCCAGCAGTTACGAGGGGGACACTGGCTACACCTTC
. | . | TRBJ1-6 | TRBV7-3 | CASSLGQTNSPLHF | TGTGCCAGCAGCCTCGGGCAGACTAATTCACCCCTCCACTTT
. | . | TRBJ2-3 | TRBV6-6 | CASRRQELSTDTQYF | TGTGCCAGCAGGCGACAGGAGTTAAGCACAGATACGCAGTATTTT
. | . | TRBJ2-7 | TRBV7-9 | CASSEVGEQYF | TGTGCCAGCAGCGAGGTTGGGGAGCAGTACTTC
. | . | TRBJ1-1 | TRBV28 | CASTQLSLNTEAFF | TGTGCCAGCACACAGCTTTCATTGAACACTGAAGCTTTCTTT
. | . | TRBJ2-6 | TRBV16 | CASSQSSGVGANVLTF | TGTGCCAGCAGCCAATCGTCGGGGGTGGGGGCCAACGTCCTGACTTTC
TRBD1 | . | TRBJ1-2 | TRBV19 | CASSIDKGDRGTRGYTF | TGTGCCAGTAGTATAGATAAAGGGGACAGGGGGACCCGCGGCTACACCTTC
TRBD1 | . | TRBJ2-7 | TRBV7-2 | CASSLAGTGYYEQYF | TGTGCCAGCAGCTTAGCTGGGACAGGGTACTACGAGCAGTACTTC
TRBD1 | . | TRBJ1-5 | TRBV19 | CATVSVTGDQPQHF | TGTGCCACCGTATCCGTGACAGGGGATCAGCCCCAGCATTTT
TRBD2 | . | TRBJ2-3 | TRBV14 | CASSRRLAGDTDTQYF | TGTGCCAGCAGTCGGAGACTAGCGGGGGACACAGATACGCAGTATTTT
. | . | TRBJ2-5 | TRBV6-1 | CASSVSRLETQYF | TGTGCCAGCAGTGTGTCGCGGCTGGAGACCCAGTACTTC
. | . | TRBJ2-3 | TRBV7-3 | CASSSPGLTDTQYF | TGTGCCAGCAGCTCGCCCGGACTTACAGATACGCAGTATTTT
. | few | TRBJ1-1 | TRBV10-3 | CAISESMGEGTEAFF | TGTGCCATCAGTGAGTCGATGGGGGAGGGCACTGAAGCTTTCTTT
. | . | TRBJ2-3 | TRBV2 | CASIQLEGDTQYF | TGTGCCAGCATTCAACTTGAGGGGGATACGCAGTATTTT